This TCR beta chain was recorded in a study of T cell repertoires in cytomegalovirus infection. Study conclusions and caveats: People with CMV and the relevant HLA were identified by cumulative public TCR beta family frequency.

TCRdb ran MiXCR on the reads and lists one entry per CDR3 protein. Altogether 100,000 to 150,000 distinct CDR3 sequences are present, approximately 24% being singletons, with the ten largest covering 34%. This clonotype was observed a handful of times. The antigen remains undetermined. This TCR was recovered from a human donor in good health (CMV status not recorded). Some clones in this sample may be carry-over from other donors' samples. Sequencing was performed on PBMCs, sequenced either directly or after in vitro stimulation (not recorded which).

The CDR3 spells CASSLYFLVDSNQPQHF. In DNA form, the CDR3 reads TGTGCCAGCAGCTTGTATTTCCTGGTAGATAGCAATCAGCCCCAGCATTTT. J is TRBJ1-5 and V is TRBV5-5, with no clear D. This CDR3 is built from 17 residues. Germline-derived CDR1 and CDR2 are SGHKS and YYEKEE (reference sequence). With 1 base removed from V and 0 bases from J, the gap between germline ends came to 14 bases.